This T cell receptor beta chain was documented in a study of blood T cells in healthy people across ages. Combining a sample-barcoded 5' primer with a J-beta primer mix, a second PCR ran for about 7 to 11 cycles. TCRdb analysed the 5' RACE reads with MiXCR anew, one entry per CDR3 protein. The top ten clones hold over 2% of a sample with roughly 2 million distinct CDR3 sequences, around half of them seen once. Unmatched junction bases numbered 13, after V lost 0 bases and J lost 8 bases. Germline V gene data show CDR1 as DFQATT and CDR2 as SNEGSKA (reference sequence). The CDR3 loop spans 16 amino acids.

The rearrangement uses TRBV20-1 and TRBJ2-1; 7 positions match TRBD2. Sequences were obtained from blood. The TCR originated in a woman in her 40s in good health. CDR3 protein: CSARDPRLAAYYEQFF. CDR3 nucleotide sequence: TGCAGTGCTAGAGATCCTCGGCTAGCGGCATACTATGAGCAGTTCTTC.